The subject of this entry is one T cell receptor (beta chain). The antigen is unknown. These data originate in a study of cytomegalovirus exposure and HLA in healthy donors. Study findings and constraints: The sole available immune exposure information was CMV serostatus. Most TCR beta V segments were productive about 90% or about 30% of the time in an earlier analysis.

Trimming removed 3 bases at V and 1 base at J, with 12 bases between. Germline V CDR1 and CDR2: SGHTS, YDEGEE. The CDR3 contains 15 residues. Use of 60 Vbeta and 13 Jbeta primers characterized the PCR. The assay was immunoSEQ multiplex PCR, and TCRdb's table has in-frame clones only and misses some. Altogether roughly 120,000 clones are present, roughly 72% being singletons, with the ten largest covering about 4%. J is TRBJ2-3 and V is TRBV5-8; D might be TRBD2 (6 bases). This clonotype was obtained from a woman between 40 and 50 years old in good health and CMV-seropositive. The sequencing sample was made of PBMCs. The DNA of the CDR3 is TGTGCCAGCAGCTCACCTAGCGCGGGCACAGATACGCAGTATTTT. Its protein product is CASSSPSAGTDTQYF.